The sequence of this TCR beta chain was determined in a study of OX40 agonist ivuxolimab in advanced cancers. About the research overall: Dose-escalation subjects each had hepatocellular carcinoma, melanoma, renal cell or head and neck cancer. Males comprised roughly four fifths of the group, whose mean age was approximately 62 years (range about 20 to 79). Partial responses were observed in three patients, of whom one had hepatocellular carcinoma and two had cutaneous melanoma.

Patients were excluded for autoimmune disease history or systemic immunosuppression. Sequenced by immunoSEQ multiplex PCR; TCRdb stores in-frame clones only, minus some. The repertoire holds 71,000 or so clones, with about 88% as singletons. This clone was detected only once. Trimming cost V 1 base and J 5 bases, with 5 bases left between them. This CDR3 spans 12 amino acids. Looked up from germline, CDR1 is MDHEN and CDR2 is SYDVKM. The sequence came from an adult with an advanced solid tumor such as melanoma, head and neck, liver or kidney cancer. The sample in question was CD4+ or CD8+ T cells sorted from blood, obtained in a trial of the OX40 agonist ivuxolimab. The chain uses TRBV28 and TRBJ1-1; D is undetermined. The chain's CDR3 is CASSLSPTEAFF. CDR3 DNA sequence: TGTGCCAGCAGTTTATCCCCGACTGAAGCTTTCTTT.